This T cell receptor (beta chain) came from a study of blood T cell repertoires in COVID-19. Looking at the study overall: Sites in the United States, Italy and Spain provided acute and convalescent COVID-19 samples. Sources were T cells, B-cell-depleted T cells, or PBMCs; the material itself was cDNA or gDNA.

Original processing methods: Amplification with reference gene primers provided the estimates of nucleated cell counts. Some clones are missing from TCRdb's copy, which holds only in-frame ones; the method was immunoSEQ multiplex PCR. V and J calls and clone size come straight from that table; D and trimming were deduced from the DNA. The sample has tens of thousands of clones; around 80% are singletons. The clonotype was recovered from a woman of 80 years or more with acute or convalescent COVID-19. The sequenced sample was peripheral blood.

CDR3 DNA: TGTGCCAGTAGTAAGTGGGCAGAAGAGAATTCACCCCTCCACTTT. Translating gives CASSKWAEENSPLHF. V gene TRBV19 combines with J gene TRBJ1-6; D unclear. The V end was cut by 4 bases, the J end by 7 bases, with 14 bases between. From germline, CDR1 is LNHDA and CDR2 SQIVND (reference sequence). The CDR3 is 15 amino acids.